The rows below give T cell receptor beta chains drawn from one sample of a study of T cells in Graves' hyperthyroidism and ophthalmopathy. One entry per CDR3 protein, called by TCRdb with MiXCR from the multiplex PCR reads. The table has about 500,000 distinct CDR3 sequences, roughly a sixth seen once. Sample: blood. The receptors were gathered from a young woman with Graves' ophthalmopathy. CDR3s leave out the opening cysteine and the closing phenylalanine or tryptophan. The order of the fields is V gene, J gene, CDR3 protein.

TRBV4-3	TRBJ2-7	ASKVGGTYEQY
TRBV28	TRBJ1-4	ASTTKVEGNEKLF
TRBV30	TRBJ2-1	AWSGQGPGEQF
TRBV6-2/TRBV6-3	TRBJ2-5	ASSRLAGVLGRETQY
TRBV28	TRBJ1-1	ASSLSRGPETEAF
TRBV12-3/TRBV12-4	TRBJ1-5	ASSLKEGGAPQH
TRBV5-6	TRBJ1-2	ASSRGVGYT
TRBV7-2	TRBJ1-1	ASSFPPAGGTEAF
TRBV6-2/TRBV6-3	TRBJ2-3	ASTGLAADTQY
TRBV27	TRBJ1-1	ATKGGVNTEAF
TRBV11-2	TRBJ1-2	ASSLDRVPYGYT
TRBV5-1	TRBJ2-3	ASSKTGTGVPDTQY
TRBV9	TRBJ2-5	ASSVENSKETQY
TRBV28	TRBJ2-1	ASSSENNRPSYNEQF